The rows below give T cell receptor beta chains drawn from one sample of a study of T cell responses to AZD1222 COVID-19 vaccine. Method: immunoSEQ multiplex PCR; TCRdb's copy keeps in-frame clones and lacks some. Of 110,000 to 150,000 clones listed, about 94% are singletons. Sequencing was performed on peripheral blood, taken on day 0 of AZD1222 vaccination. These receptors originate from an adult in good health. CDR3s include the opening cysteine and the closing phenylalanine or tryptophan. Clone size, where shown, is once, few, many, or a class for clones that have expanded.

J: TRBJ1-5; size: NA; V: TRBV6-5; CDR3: CASSYINSNQPQHF
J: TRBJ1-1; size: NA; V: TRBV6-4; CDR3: CASRASGAGNTEAFF
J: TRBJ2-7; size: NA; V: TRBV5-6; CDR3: CASTLGGIYYEQYF
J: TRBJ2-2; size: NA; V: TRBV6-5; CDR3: CAKAGGASTGELFF
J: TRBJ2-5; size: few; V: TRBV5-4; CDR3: CASNAGPQETQYF
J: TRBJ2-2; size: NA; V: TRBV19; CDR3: CASSSGEDTGELFF
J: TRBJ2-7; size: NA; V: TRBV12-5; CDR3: CASGSGAGREQYF
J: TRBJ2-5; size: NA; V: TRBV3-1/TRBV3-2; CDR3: CASSQDVPRETQYF
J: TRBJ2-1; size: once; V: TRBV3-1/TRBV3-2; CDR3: CASSQVTSGSGVPHEQFF
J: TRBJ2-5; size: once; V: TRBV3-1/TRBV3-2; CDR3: CASSTLSRGEAQYF
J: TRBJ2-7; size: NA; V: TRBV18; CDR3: CASSRRETRQYF
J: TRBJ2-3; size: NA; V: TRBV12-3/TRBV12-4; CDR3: CASSLMSYTQYF
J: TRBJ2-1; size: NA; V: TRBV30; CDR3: CAWSVERSGWGNEQFF
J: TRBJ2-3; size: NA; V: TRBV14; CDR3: CASSQDEALWQYF
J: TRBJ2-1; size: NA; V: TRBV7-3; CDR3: CASSSRTSVGNEQFF
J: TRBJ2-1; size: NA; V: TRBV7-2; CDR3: CASSRGRDYNEQFF
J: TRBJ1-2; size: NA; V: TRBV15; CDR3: CATSRRAGGDYGYTF
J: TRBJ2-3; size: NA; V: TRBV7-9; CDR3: CASSSLQSGRDTQYF
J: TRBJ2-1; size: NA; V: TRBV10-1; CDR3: CASGSTNEQFF
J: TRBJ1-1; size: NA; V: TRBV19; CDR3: CASNPTVGNTEAFF
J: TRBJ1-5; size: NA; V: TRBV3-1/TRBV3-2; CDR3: CASSQGPQGSQPQHF
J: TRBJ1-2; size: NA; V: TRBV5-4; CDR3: CASTPGQAVYGYTF
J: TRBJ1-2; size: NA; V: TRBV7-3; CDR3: CASLQGLIANYGYTF
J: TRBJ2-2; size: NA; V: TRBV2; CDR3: CASSDARLGELFF
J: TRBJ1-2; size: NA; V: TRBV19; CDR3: CASSEWQVYGYTF
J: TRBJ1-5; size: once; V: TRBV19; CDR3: CASRPKGLDSNQPQHF
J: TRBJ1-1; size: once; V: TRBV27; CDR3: CASSAGLNTEAFF
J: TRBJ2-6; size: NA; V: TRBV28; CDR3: CASELGTSGANVLTF
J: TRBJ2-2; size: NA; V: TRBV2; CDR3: CASSLLAGASSGTGELFF
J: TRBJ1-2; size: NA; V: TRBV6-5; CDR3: CASSPGSLMGGYTF
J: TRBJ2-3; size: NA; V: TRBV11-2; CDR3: CASSLNPGRATDTQYF
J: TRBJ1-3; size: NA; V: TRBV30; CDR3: CAWSLSGGRNTIYF
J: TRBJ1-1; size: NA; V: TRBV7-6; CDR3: CASSLLAGTEAFF
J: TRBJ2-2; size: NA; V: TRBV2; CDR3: CASSDLAGEAGELFF
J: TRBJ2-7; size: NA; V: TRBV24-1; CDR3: CATSVPDRTTGQGRYHEQYF
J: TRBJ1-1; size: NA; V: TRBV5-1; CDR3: CASSLLAGGQNTEAFF
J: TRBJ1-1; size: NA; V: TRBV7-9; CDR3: CASSSRSGWNTEAFF
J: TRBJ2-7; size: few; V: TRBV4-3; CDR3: CASSQELAGEGDEQYF
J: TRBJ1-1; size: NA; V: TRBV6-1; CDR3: CASSEDPAGKAFF
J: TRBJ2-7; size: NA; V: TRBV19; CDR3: CASSISGGGYEQYF
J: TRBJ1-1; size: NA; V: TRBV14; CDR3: CASSQVVGWFFF
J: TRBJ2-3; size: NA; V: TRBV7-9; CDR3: CASSPRLSRPDTQYF
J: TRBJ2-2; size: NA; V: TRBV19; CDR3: CASSMWGTGELFF
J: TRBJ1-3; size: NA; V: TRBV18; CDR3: CASSPQSMRRSGNTIYF
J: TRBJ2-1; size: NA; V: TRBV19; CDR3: CASSMGAGRSLRNEQFF
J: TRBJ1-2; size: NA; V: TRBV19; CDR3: CASSMGPATTYYGYTF
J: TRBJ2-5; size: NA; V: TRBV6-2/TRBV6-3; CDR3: CASSYPGGRTETQYF
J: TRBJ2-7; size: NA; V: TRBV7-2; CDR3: CASSLQPNYEQYF